This entry lists 14 T cell receptor beta chains sequenced from one sample in a study of PD-L1 blockade in urothelial cancer. Time point defined: pretreatment peripheral blood. Using immunoSEQ multiplex PCR, the repertoire was profiled, and TCRdb retains in-frame clones only, with some absent. The sample carries more than 55,000 clones, 75% to 90% recorded once. The source material was PBMCs, sampled around atezolizumab (anti-PD-L1) treatment. These receptors all stem from a man aged 65-85 years with urothelial cancer.

This rearrangement joins TRBV9 to TRBJ2-1, with 8 nucleotides matching TRBD2. The V and J ends lost 4 bases and 1 base, in that order; junction bases with no gene match: 10. Germline-derived CDR1 and CDR2 are SGDLS and YYNGEE. CDR3 length: 17 residues. The CDR3 coding sequence is TGTGCCAGCAGCTTACGTTCAAGCGGGAGTTCCTACAATGAGCAGTTCTTC. This translates into CASSLRSSGSSYNEQFF.

This rearrangement joins TRBV7-3 to TRBJ2-3; D is possibly TRBD2 (6 bases). The germline V and J ends were trimmed by 4 bases and 3 bases, with 14 bases remaining between them. The CDR3 runs 15 residues. The germline CDR1 and CDR2 sequences are SGHTA and FQGTGA. Written as DNA, the CDR3 is TGTGCCAGCAGCTCGGGACTGGCAGGGACAGATACGCAGTATTTT. It encodes CASSSGLAGTDTQYF.

This chain joins TRBV7-3 and TRBJ2-2; D gene ambiguous. The CDR3 covers 12 residues. The V gene's germline CDR1 is SGHTA and CDR2 FQGTGA. The germline V and J ends were trimmed by 5 bases and 6 bases, with 7 bases remaining between them. In DNA, the CDR3 is TGTGCCAGCAGCCATCAGTCCGGGGAGCTGTTTTTT. Amino acids: CASSHQSGELFF.

In this sample, this clone turned up many times. This chain uses TRBV4-1 with TRBJ2-5; 8 nucleotides match TRBD1. Germline V lookup: CDR1 MGHRA, CDR2 YSYEKL. With V trimmed by 1 base and J by 3 bases, 10 bases remained unmatched. The CDR3 consists of 17 residues. The CDR3 DNA reads as TGCGCCAGCAGCCAAGGGAGAACAGGGGGAGGTGAAGAGACCCAGTACTTC. This sequence encodes CASSQGRTGGGEETQYF.

V usage is TRBV11-2 and J usage is TRBJ2-2; 9 positions match TRBD1. Germline trimming cut 6 bases from V and 7 bases from J; bases unmatched to any gene: 6. The CDR3 length is 14 residues. Germline CDR1 is SGHAT and CDR2 is FQNNGV. Written as DNA, the CDR3 is TGTGCCAGCAGACGAACAGGGGGCAACGGGGAGCTGTTTTTT. Protein sequence: CASRRTGGNGELFF.

The V gene is TRBV19, the J gene TRBJ2-2, with 10 bases lining up with TRBD1. The J segment lost 7 bases and the V segment lost 9 bases, leaving 11 bases of the junction unmatched. Germline CDR1 and CDR2: LNHDA and SQIVND (reference sequence). The CDR3 has 15 residues. In DNA form, the CDR3 reads TGTGCCAGCACCCCGGGACAGGGGATCTACGGGGAGCTGTTTTTT. This codes for CASTPGQGIYGELFF. The whole variable domain, filled in from reference TRBV19 and TRBJ2-2, reads DGGITQSPKYLFRKEGQNVTLSCEQNLNHDAMYWYRQDPGQGLRLIYYSQIVNDFQKGDIAEGYSVSREKKESFPLTVTSAQKNPTAFYLCASTPGQGIYGELFFGEGSRLTVL.

This clone was found once. This chain links TRBV18 with TRBJ2-5, with D maybe TRBD1 (8 bases). V lost 6 bases to trimming and J lost 4 bases, with 18 bases between them. Germline V gene data show CDR1 as KGHSH and CDR2 as LQKENI. The CDR3 is 15 amino acids. The CDR3 loop reads CASSPRTGRGETQYF. The CDR3 coding sequence is TGTGCCAGCTCTCCCCGGACAGGGAGGGGAGAGACCCAGTACTTC.

The genes are TRBV5-4 and TRBJ2-1; 13 bases are shared with TRBD2. The CDR3 consists of 15 residues. The J segment lost 9 bases and the V segment lost 3 bases, leaving 6 bases of the junction unmatched. Germline CDR1 is SGHNT and CDR2 is YYREEE (reference sequence). CDR3 sequence (DNA): TGTGCCAGCAGCTCACTAGCGGGAGGGCCCGCTGAGCAGTTCTTC. Protein sequence: CASSSLAGGPAEQFF. The variable domain in full, completed from reference TRBV5-4 and TRBJ2-1, reads ETGVTQSPTHLIKTRGQQVTLRCSSQSGHNTVSWYQQALGQGPQFIFQYYREEENGRGNFPPRFSGLQFPNYSSELNVNALELDDSALYLCASSSLAGGPAEQFFGPGTRLTVL.

The J gene is TRBJ1-3, the V gene TRBV5-1; TRBD1 aligns across 8 bases. CDR3 length: 16 residues. The ends lost 2 bases at V and 0 bases at J; junction bases unmatched: 4. Germline CDR1 and CDR2: SGHRS and YFSETQ. CDR3 residues: CASSFGQGDSGNTIYF. The CDR3 DNA sequence: TGCGCCAGCAGCTTTGGACAGGGAGACTCTGGAAACACCATATATTTT.

The CDR3 DNA is TGTGCCAGCAGTTACCAGCAGGGGGCTCAGCCCCAGCATTTT. This translates into CASSYQQGAQPQHF. The chain is built from TRBV6-5 and TRBJ1-5; 8 bases line up with TRBD1. The J segment lost 6 bases and the V segment lost 2 bases, leaving 3 bases of the junction unmatched. From germline, CDR1 is MNHEY and CDR2 SVGAGI. The CDR3 is 14 residues long.

CDR3 nucleotide sequence: TGTGCCAGCAGTGTACAGGCCCAAGAGACCCAGTACTTC. Translated, it gives CASSVQAQETQYF. The rearrangement uses TRBV6-1 and TRBJ2-5, with TRBD1 as a possible D gene (5 bases). CDR3 length: 13 amino acids. V was trimmed by 4 bases and J by 1 base, leaving 7 bases between them. CDR1 MNHNS and CDR2 SASEGT come from the germline V gene.

The CDR3 protein is CASSLGQGASNQPQHF. The CDR3 DNA reads as TGTGCCAGCAGTTTAGGACAGGGGGCTAGCAATCAGCCCCAGCATTTT. The J gene is TRBJ1-5, the V gene TRBV27; 11 positions match TRBD1. The CDR3 loop spans 16 amino acids. Per the germline V gene, CDR1 is MNHEY and CDR2 is SMNVEV (reference sequence). V trimming: 2 bases; J trimming: 0 bases; junction bases outside the gene matches: 0.

This clone was seen a few times. The J gene is TRBJ1-2, the V gene TRBV5-4, with TRBD1 as a possible D gene (5 bases). The CDR3 loop spans 13 amino acids. V lost 7 bases, J lost 7 bases, and 17 bases lay in between. Germline-derived CDR1 and CDR2 are SGHNT and YYREEE (reference sequence). CDR3 in DNA: TGTGCCAGCGGTTCAGGGCGCTTGGGTGGCTACACCTTC. It yields the protein CASGSGRLGGYTF. The full variable domain, rest sourced from reference TRBV5-4 and TRBJ1-2, is ETGVTQSPTHLIKTRGQQVTLRCSSQSGHNTVSWYQQALGQGPQFIFQYYREEENGRGNFPPRFSGLQFPNYSSELNVNALELDDSALYLCASGSGRLGGYTFGSGTRLTVV.

This chain joins TRBV10-3 and TRBJ1-1; D is ambiguous. The CDR3 has 13 residues. Trimming left V 5 bases short and J 4 bases short, with 11 bases between. CDR1 is ENHRY, CDR2 SYGVKD, per germline. Here the CDR3 reads CAISPEEGTEAFF. The CDR3 nucleotides are TGTGCCATCAGTCCGGAGGAGGGCACTGAAGCTTTCTTT.